By frequency, the clone carrying this T cell receptor beta chain registers hyperexpanded. Germline V gene data show CDR1 as MNHEY and CDR2 as SVGEGT. CDR3 length: 13 residues. This specimen comes from a study of CD8 T cells in cerebrospinal fluid in Alzheimer's disease. TCRdb re-called the 10x single-cell sequencing reads; every CDR3 protein appears as one record, without DNA. The sample holds around 300 distinct CDR3 sequences. The TCR sequence derives from a human donor with mild cognitive impairment. Sequenced material: cerebrospinal fluid. This chain uses TRBV6-2 or TRBV6-3 with TRBJ2-7; TCRdb lists TRBD2, though no DNA is available to test this call. The CDR3 here is CASSGGIAYEQYF.